This T cell receptor (beta chain) was observed in a study of human T cells and chemical hapten exposure. Study-wide background: Yields of TCR per sample differed, chiefly owing to small differences in pooled library volume.

V lost 2 bases, J lost 2 bases, and 13 bases lay in between. The V gene's germline CDR1 is GTSNPN and CDR2 SVGIG (reference sequence). The CDR3 totals 15 residues. As to time point: patch test 1, 2 weeks after DPC sensitization. This sample's treatment: therapeutic diphenylcyclopropenone sensitization with weekly scalp DPC. Individual cDNA molecules each carried unique molecular identifiers attached by the library. TCRdb ran MiXCR on the RACE reads and lists one entry per CDR3 protein. Here the sample spans around 99,000 distinct CDR3 sequences, around an eighth being singletons. The chain combines TRBV30 with TRBJ1-3, with D tentatively TRBD1 (5 bases). The TCR sequence derives from a woman in her 40s with alopecia areata. Some clones in this sample may be carry-over from other donors' samples. The sample here was whole blood, taken in connection with sensitization to the hapten diphenylcyclopropenone (DPC). For the CDR3, the DNA is TGTGCCTGGAGTACCGGGGGGTATCCTGGAAACACCATATATTTT. Its protein is CAWSTGGYPGNTIYF. The variable domain in full, with the rest retrieved from reference TRBV30 and TRBJ1-3, is SQTIHQWPATLVQPVGSPLSLECTVEGTSNPNLYWYRQAAGRGLQLLFYSVGIGQISSEVPQNLSASRPQDRQFILSSKKLLLSDSGFYLCAWSTGGYPGNTIYFGEGSWLTVV.